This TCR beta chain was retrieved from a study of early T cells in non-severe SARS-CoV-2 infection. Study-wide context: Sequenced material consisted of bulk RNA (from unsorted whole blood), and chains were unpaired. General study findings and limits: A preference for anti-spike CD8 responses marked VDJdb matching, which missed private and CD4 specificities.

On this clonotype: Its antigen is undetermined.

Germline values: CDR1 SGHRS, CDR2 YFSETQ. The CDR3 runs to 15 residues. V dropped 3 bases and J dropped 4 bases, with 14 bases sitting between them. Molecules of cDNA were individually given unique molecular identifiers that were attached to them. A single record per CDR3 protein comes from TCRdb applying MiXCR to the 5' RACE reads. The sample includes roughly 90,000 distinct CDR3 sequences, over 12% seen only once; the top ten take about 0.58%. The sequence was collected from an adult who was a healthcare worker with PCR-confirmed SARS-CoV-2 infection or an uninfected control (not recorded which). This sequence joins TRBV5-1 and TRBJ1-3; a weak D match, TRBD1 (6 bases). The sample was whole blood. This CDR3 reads CASSYDTGSGNTIYF. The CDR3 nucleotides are TGCGCCAGCAGCTACGACACAGGGTCCGGAAACACCATATATTTT.